This is a list of T cell receptor beta chains from one sample in a study of OX40 agonist ivuxolimab in advanced cancers. TCRdb's table, derived via immunoSEQ multiplex PCR, lists solely in-frame clones and lacks some. The sample contains roughly 46,000 clones, approximately 89% of which appear only once. The sample here was CD4+ or CD8+ T cells sorted from blood, taken in a trial of the OX40 agonist ivuxolimab. The receptors here all came from an adult with an advanced solid tumor such as melanoma, head and neck, liver or kidney cancer. Both conserved end residues are part of each CDR3. The order of the fields is CDR3 length, J gene, V gene, clone size, D gene, CDR3 protein, CDR3 DNA. A D gene is named only where the DNA matches it firmly. Only some rows state a clone size, as once, few, many or a class for expanded clones.

>15|TRBJ1-6|TRBV28|-|TRBD1
CASSRDRGTNSPLHF
TGTGCCAGCAGTCGGGACAGGGGTACAAACTCACCCCTCCACTTT
>16|TRBJ2-7|TRBV27|-|-
CASRLSGGGILYEQYF
TGTGCCAGCAGACTTTCCGGGGGCGGGATCCTCTACGAGCAGTACTTC
>19|TRBJ1-1|TRBV6-7|-|TRBD1
CASSFTLGGRGQGSTEAFF
TGTGCCAGCAGTTTTACTTTGGGGGGGAGGGGGCAAGGGAGCACTGAAGCTTTCTTT
>21|TRBJ2-1|TRBV28|-|TRBD1
CASSSGLVGWGGQGDYNEQFF
TGTGCCAGCAGTTCGGGCCTGGTTGGGTGGGGAGGACAGGGTGACTACAATGAGCAGTTCTTC
>15|TRBJ1-3|TRBV2|-|-
CASRAGVSSGNTIYF
TGTGCCAGCCGGGCGGGAGTCAGCTCTGGAAACACCATATATTTT
>14|TRBJ2-2|TRBV11-3|-|-
CASSAGARAGELFF
TGTGCCAGCAGCGCGGGGGCCCGTGCCGGGGAGCTGTTTTTT
>16|TRBJ2-1|TRBV10-3|-|TRBD2
CAISEEREGPGNEQFF
TGTGCCATCAGTGAGGAGCGGGAGGGCCCGGGCAATGAGCAGTTCTTC
>13|TRBJ2-7|TRBV19|-|-
CASSFGVTYEQYF
TGTGCCAGTAGTTTCGGGGTCACCTACGAGCAGTACTTC
>15|TRBJ2-1|TRBV7-3|-|TRBD2
CASSLLAGDYNEQFF
TGTGCCAGCAGCCTACTAGCGGGGGATTACAATGAGCAGTTCTTC
>14|TRBJ2-1|TRBV6-1|-|TRBD1
CASSRDRSYNEQFF
TGTGCCAGCAGTCGGGACAGATCCTACAATGAGCAGTTCTTC
>17|TRBJ1-5|TRBV7-8|-|-
CASGLGAGRDSNQPQHF
TGTGCCAGCGGCTTGGGCGCCGGCAGGGATAGCAATCAGCCCCAGCATTTT
>16|TRBJ2-7|TRBV7-2|-|TRBD1
CASSLSDRGLSYEQYF
TGTGCCAGCAGCTTATCCGACAGGGGGCTCTCCTACGAGCAGTACTTC
>14|TRBJ2-7|TRBV19|-|-
CASSIEGQFYEQYF
TGTGCCAGTAGTATAGAGGGGCAGTTCTACGAGCAGTACTTC
>13|TRBJ2-1|TRBV10-3|once|TRBD1
CATSGTGPNEQFF
TGTGCCACCTCCGGGACAGGGCCTAATGAGCAGTTCTTC
>16|TRBJ2-7|TRBV5-6|-|TRBD1
CASSLGGQGHSYEQYF
TGTGCCAGCAGCTTGGGGGGACAGGGGCACTCCTACGAGCAGTACTTC
>14|TRBJ2-7|TRBV5-1|-|-
CASSLGGSSYEQYF
TGCGCCAGCAGCTTGGGGGGAAGCTCCTACGAGCAGTACTTC
>13|TRBJ1-1|TRBV11-3|-|TRBD1
CASSSRGHTEAFF
TGTGCCAGCAGCTCAAGGGGGCATACTGAAGCTTTCTTT
>13|TRBJ1-1|TRBV7-3|-|-
CASSLSFTLEAFF
TGTGCCAGCAGCTTGTCTTTTACCCTTGAAGCTTTCTTT
>14|TRBJ1-1|TRBV27|-|-
CASTSNRANTEAFF
TGTGCCAGCACCTCAAACAGGGCAAACACTGAAGCTTTCTTT
>15|TRBJ2-7|TRBV28|-|TRBD1
CASSTYRGTSYEQYF
TGTGCCAGCAGTACCTACAGGGGAACCTCCTACGAGCAGTACTTC
>12|TRBJ1-1|TRBV7-9|-|-
CASSFSLAEAFF
TGTGCCAGCAGCTTTAGTCTCGCTGAAGCTTTCTTT
>15|TRBJ2-1|TRBV5-8|-|-
CASSRETGQYNEQFF
TGTGCCAGCAGCCGAGAAACCGGACAGTACAATGAGCAGTTCTTC
>12|TRBJ2-7|TRBV11-3|-|-
CASSFGNHEQYF
TGTGCCAGCAGCTTCGGGAACCACGAGCAGTACTTC
>21|TRBJ2-5|TRBV2|-|TRBD2
CASTGEPGLAGPGPEQETQYF
TGTGCCAGCACTGGGGAACCGGGACTAGCCGGTCCGGGTCCCGAACAAGAGACCCAGTACTTC
>14|TRBJ2-7|TRBV28|-|TRBD2
CASIGLAGAYEQYF
TGTGCCAGCATAGGGCTAGCGGGAGCCTACGAGCAGTACTTC